This T cell receptor (beta chain) was sequenced in a study of blood T cell repertoires in COVID-19. Trimming removed 5 bases from V and 0 bases from J; junction bases left unmatched: 5. Germline V lookup: CDR1 LNHDA, CDR2 SQIVND (reference sequence). The CDR3 spans 15 residues. Repertoires were generated with immunoSEQ multiplex PCR, while TCRdb's copy carries only in-frame clones and drops some. The data show 140,000 or so clones, around 90% seen once. The specimen was peripheral blood. This clonotype originated in a woman at least 80 years old with acute or convalescent COVID-19. This chain joins TRBV19 and TRBJ1-1; TRBD1 agrees at 8 bases. Here the CDR3 DNA reads TGTGCCAGTAGTCCCCGGACAGGGCTGAACACTGAAGCTTTCTTT. Amino acid sequence: CASSPRTGLNTEAFF.